This T cell receptor beta chain was documented in a study of cytomegalovirus exposure and HLA in healthy donors. Study-level points and caveats: Rare sequences made up most TCRs, while some public TCRs were found in many donors.

TCRdb's copy holds only in-frame clones and misses some; the assay was immunoSEQ multiplex PCR. The sample holds some 86,000 clones, 93% seen once. Germline V gene sequence: CDR1 SQVTM, CDR2 ANQGSEA. This CDR3 has 13 amino acids. J lost 5 bases, V lost 7 bases, and 8 bases had no gene match. Note on this clone: Its antigen is not identified.

Source material: PBMCs. This clonotype was obtained from a woman aged 25 to 45 in good health and CMV-seronegative. This chain uses TRBV29-1 with TRBJ1-1; TRBD1 matches 9 bases. The CDR3 region is CSAIQGAVTEAFF. The CDR3 DNA follows: TGCAGCGCCATACAGGGGGCGGTAACTGAAGCTTTCTTT. The entire variable domain, with the rest obtained from reference TRBV29-1 and TRBJ1-1, is as follows: SAVISQKPSRDICQRGTSLTIQCQVDSQVTMMFWYRQQPGQSLTLIATANQGSEATYESGFVIDKFPISRPNLTFSTLTVSNMSPEDSSIYLCSAIQGAVTEAFFGQGTRLTVV.